These 5 T cell receptor beta chains came from one sample sequenced in a study of OX40 agonist ivuxolimab in advanced cancers. Only in-frame clones appear in the TCRdb table, and some are missing; sequencing was by immunoSEQ multiplex PCR. The sample carries about 20,000 clones, 65% to 85% recorded once. The starting material was CD4+ or CD8+ T cells sorted from blood, obtained in a trial of the OX40 agonist ivuxolimab. The receptor set was obtained from an adult with an advanced solid tumor such as melanoma, head and neck, liver or kidney cancer.

V and J are TRBV27 and TRBJ2-1; D is unresolved. The V and J ends lost 8 bases and 5 bases respectively, with 4 bases between them. Per the germline V gene, CDR1 is MNHEY and CDR2 is SMNVEV (reference sequence). The CDR3 spans 10 residues. The CDR3 DNA is TGTGCCAGCGGTCACAATGAGCAGTTCTTC. Its protein product is CASGHNEQFF.

This sequence joins TRBV10-1 and TRBJ2-2; D possibly corresponds to TRBD1 (6 bases). The CDR3 has 16 amino acids. From germline, CDR1 is WNHNN and CDR2 SYGVQD (reference sequence). V lost 0 bases, J lost 3 bases, and 11 bases lay in between. The CDR3 loop reads CASSESPGVDTGELFF. Written as DNA, the CDR3 is TGCGCCAGCAGTGAGTCCCCAGGGGTCGACACCGGGGAGCTGTTTTTT.

This clone has just a few counts. The chain recombines TRBV7-9 with TRBJ1-2; 7 positions agree with TRBD1. This CDR3 comprises 15 residues. The V and J ends lost 4 bases and 8 bases, in that order; junction bases with no gene match: 13. Germline V gives CDR1 SEHNR, CDR2 FQNEAQ (reference sequence). The CDR3 is CASSSGSKGAGGYTF. CDR3 DNA sequence: TGTGCCAGCAGCTCCGGCTCGAAGGGGGCAGGGGGCTACACCTTC.

The chain couples TRBV9 to TRBJ1-1, with TRBD1 identical over 11 bases. CDR1 SGDLS and CDR2 YYNGEE come from the germline V gene. V was clipped by 3 bases and J by 1 base; unmatched bases: 2. The CDR3 is 15 residues long. This CDR3 reads CASSGGQGANTEAFF. CDR3 coding DNA: TGTGCCAGCAGCGGAGGACAGGGGGCGAACACTGAAGCTTTCTTT.

This clone was observed a handful of times. V gene TRBV30 combines with J gene TRBJ2-2; possible D gene TRBD1, 5 bases. The CDR3 totals 15 residues. The germline gives CDR1 GTSNPN, CDR2 SVGIG (reference sequence). V was pared by 5 bases and J by 3 bases, with 16 bases between. The CDR3 here is CAWDPAAGHTGELFF. The CDR3 DNA reads as TGTGCCTGGGACCCGGCGGCAGGGCACACCGGGGAGCTGTTTTTT.